The clone carrying this T cell receptor (beta chain) came up a few times. Its target is unknown. Trimming took 5 bases from V and 0 from J, leaving 10 bases between them. The germline CDR1 and CDR2 sequences are SQVTM and ANQGSEA. The CDR3 is 14 amino acids. The data originate from a study of identifying expanded T cells in peripheral blood. Study-wide points: Across healthy donors, higher total template counts meant significantly greater approximately 2-week count variance. Over two and four weeks, about 15 and 18 clones changed, versus around 1.2 between replicates.

During the collection period, no donor immune events like infections were recorded. Sequenced by immunoSEQ multiplex PCR; TCRdb stores in-frame clones only, minus some. The sample records about 53,000 clones, over 80% being singletons. The V gene is TRBV29-1, the J gene TRBJ2-2; the D gene is possibly TRBD2 (7 bases). Sequencing was done on a sample of blood. This TCR was sampled from a person between 18 and 75 years old in good health. Here the CDR3 reads CSVHGGPNTGELFF. CDR3 bases: TGCAGCGTTCACGGGGGGCCGAACACCGGGGAGCTGTTTTTT.